These 7 T cell receptor beta chains originate from one sample sequenced in a study of human T cells and chemical hapten exposure. MiXCR was run by TCRdb on the RACE reads, yielding one entry per CDR3 protein. The sample shows 250,000 or so distinct CDR3 sequences, 7% to 10% of them seen only once. Regarding time point: pre-sensitization, week 0. The treatment: therapeutic diphenylcyclopropenone sensitization with weekly scalp DPC. Sequencing used whole blood, obtained in connection with sensitization to the hapten diphenylcyclopropenone (DPC). The receptors stem from a woman aged 35 to 49 with alopecia areata. Some clones in this sample may be carry-over from other donors' samples.

The chain employs TRBV27 and TRBJ2-7; possible D gene TRBD2, 7 bases. The CDR3 is 13 residues long. Germline values: CDR1 MNHEY, CDR2 SMNVEV (reference sequence). The germline V and J ends were trimmed by 3 bases and 6 bases, with 12 bases remaining between them. DNA for the CDR3: TGTGCCAGCAGTTTGGGGGGGCCCCTCGAGCAGTACTTC. As protein: CASSLGGPLEQYF.

This clonotype was found a few times. The rearrangement joins TRBV19 to TRBJ1-2; D unclear. The germline V gene encodes CDR1 LNHDA and CDR2 SQIVND (reference sequence). The CDR3 runs to 13 residues. The V end was cut by 1 base, the J end by 1 base, with 4 bases between. This CDR3 reads CASSIVVNYGYTF. CDR3 in DNA: TGTGCCAGTAGTATAGTAGTTAACTATGGCTACACCTTC.

This clonotype turned up a few times. This chain joins TRBV18 and TRBJ2-5; D remains unclear. Germline V gene data show CDR1 as KGHSH and CDR2 as LQKENI. The CDR3 has 17 residues. The germline V and J ends were trimmed by 2 bases and 1 base, with 17 bases remaining between them. CDR3 sequence reads: CASSPLPTPATQETQYF. The CDR3 DNA sequence: TGTGCCAGCTCACCATTGCCCACCCCGGCGACCCAAGAGACCCAGTACTTC.

DNA of the CDR3: TGTGCCAGCAGCGAGACTAGCACCGGGGAGCTGTTTTTT. Its translation is CASSETSTGELFF. The chain combines TRBV2 with TRBJ2-2, with TRBD2 as a possible D gene (6 bases). CDR3 length: 13 amino acids. Trimming left V 6 bases short and J 4 bases short, with 9 bases between. The germline V gene has CDR1 SNHLY and CDR2 FYNNEI. The complete variable domain, with remaining parts taken from reference TRBV2 and TRBJ2-2, reads EPEVTQTPSHQVTQMGQEVILRCVPISNHLYFYWYRQILGQKVEFLVSFYNNEISEKSEIFDDQFSVERPDGSNFTLKIRSTKLEDSAMYFCASSETSTGELFFGEGSRLTVL.

This rearrangement joins TRBV6-5 to TRBJ1-6, with D perhaps matching TRBD1 (5 bases). CDR3 length equals 14 residues. Trimming removed 4 bases from V and 7 bases from J, with 11 bases in between. CDR1 and CDR2 from the germline V gene are MNHEY and SVGAGI. The chain's CDR3 is CASSSGRLNSPLHF. The CDR3 region has the DNA TGTGCCAGCAGTTCGGGACGGCTGAATTCACCCCTCCACTTT.

This chain connects TRBV6-2 or TRBV6-3 to TRBJ2-7; TRBD2 matches 9 bases. The CDR3 loop spans 17 amino acids. V lost 6 bases to trimming and J lost 5 bases; unmatched junction nucleotides: 17. The V gene's germline CDR1 is MNHEY and CDR2 SVGEGT. The CDR3 sequence: CASSHGASGMTPHEQYF. The CDR3 region has the DNA TGTGCCAGCAGCCACGGGGCTAGCGGGATGACCCCCCACGAGCAGTACTTC.

This clonotype was observed a few times. The V call is TRBV12-3 or TRBV12-4, the J call TRBJ2-3; TRBD2 matches 7 bases. The junction had 5 bases not matched to a gene; V was cut back by 5 bases and J by 3 bases. The CDR3 contains 14 residues. CDR3 DNA: TGTGCCAGCAGTCTCCGCGGGAGAACAGATACGCAGTATTTT. The encoded protein is CASSLRGRTDTQYF.